The present entry profiles one TCR beta chain with its context. Authors' data handling: Scientists estimated how many nucleated cells there were by amplifying reference gene primers. Sequencing used immunoSEQ multiplex PCR; TCRdb keeps in-frame clones, though not all of them. V and J calls and clone size follow that table, whereas D and trimming were derived from the DNA. The sample consists of 150,000 to 200,000 clones, approximately 89% of them appearing once. This sample was included in a study of blood T cell repertoires in COVID-19. Across the study: T cells, B-cell-depleted T cells, or PBMCs provided the cDNA or gDNA that served as material.

Input material: peripheral blood. The sequence was collected from a woman aged 25 to 39 with acute or convalescent COVID-19.

The CDR3 nucleotides are TGCGCCAGCAGCCCTAGCGGGAGAGCGTCAGATACGCAGTATTTT. The encoded protein is CASSPSGRASDTQYF. The chain carries TRBV5-1 and TRBJ2-3, with 10 bases aligning to TRBD2. This CDR3 has 15 amino acids. The trim removed 4 bases at V and 4 bases at J, leaving 6 bases unmatched. From germline, CDR1 is SGHRS and CDR2 YFSETQ.